This T cell receptor (beta chain) is drawn from a study of a mutant IDH1 vaccine in newly diagnosed glioma. On this clone itself: The antigen is undetermined.

With 2 bases removed from V and 2 bases from J, the gap between germline ends came to 13 bases. The V gene's germline CDR1 is LNHDA and CDR2 SQIVND (reference sequence). The CDR3 extends over 15 amino acids. TCRdb's copy holds only in-frame clones and misses some; the assay was immunoSEQ multiplex PCR. The profile shows tens of thousands of clones, approximately 88% of them singletons. Time point: week 35, safety follow-up. Every vaccine dose comprised 300 ug of mutant IDH1 20-mer peptide plus topical imiquimod. The TCR sequence derives from a man aged 18 to 29 with glioma. Sample: PBMCs, taken from a glioma patient whose treatment included an IDH1 peptide vaccine. This chain connects TRBV19 to TRBJ2-7, with D perhaps assigned TRBD1 or TRBD2 (5 bases each). The CDR3 nucleotides read TGTGCCAGTAGTATATCCGGGACCGCCGCCTACGAGCAGTACTTC. This translates into CASSISGTAAYEQYF. The full variable domain, with the rest looked up from reference TRBV19 and TRBJ2-7, is DGGITQSPKYLFRKEGQNVTLSCEQNLNHDAMYWYRQDPGQGLRLIYYSQIVNDFQKGDIAEGYSVSREKKESFPLTVTSAQKNPTAFYLCASSISGTAAYEQYFGPGTRLTVT.